Listed below are T cell receptor beta chains from one sample, sequenced in a study of T cells in Graves' hyperthyroidism and ophthalmopathy. From the multiplex PCR reads, TCRdb called clonotypes with MiXCR, one entry per CDR3 protein. The sample has about 600,000 distinct CDR3 sequences; about 14% are singletons. Sequences were obtained from blood. These receptor sequences come from a woman younger than 35 with Graves' ophthalmopathy. Each CDR3 is given with its conserved first and last residue. The order of the fields is V gene, J gene, CDR3 protein.

>TRBV20-1|TRBJ1-2
CSATTGDYGYTF
>TRBV28|TRBJ2-5
CASSRQGWRNRETQYF
>TRBV29-1|TRBJ2-5
CSVVWQGETQYF
>TRBV6-5|TRBJ1-2
CASSYARQSYGYTF
>TRBV7-2|TRBJ2-4
CASTHGSGNKNIQYF
>TRBV11-2|TRBJ2-7
CASSLDRWGYEQYF
>TRBV27|TRBJ1-5
CASSAMGTGGVYSNQPQHF
>TRBV12-3/TRBV12-4|TRBJ2-3
CASSFRQDTDTQYF
>TRBV6-2/TRBV6-3|TRBJ2-2
CASFLVAGEINTGELFF
>TRBV12-3/TRBV12-4|TRBJ2-7
CASSIRTSGYEQYF
>TRBV15|TRBJ1-3
CATSRDPLQISGNTIYF
>TRBV9|TRBJ2-6
CASSAGRVKEVREGANVLTF
>TRBV27|TRBJ2-1
CASSFSPDNEQFF
>TRBV18|TRBJ2-3
CASSPGAAITDTQYF
>TRBV6-1|TRBJ2-5
CASSERTSLGETQYF
>TRBV6-1|TRBJ1-4
CASSPGRATNEKLFF
>TRBV12-3/TRBV12-4|TRBJ1-1
CASSPRTGEGNTEAFF
>TRBV19|TRBJ2-1
CASRAGLAGWQFF
>TRBV9|TRBJ2-7
CASSVGSGSDEQYF
>TRBV29-1|TRBJ2-1
CSVGGGDSYNEQFF
>TRBV7-8|TRBJ2-7
CASAPGQAPYEQYF
>TRBV7-3|TRBJ2-7
CASSLSGQGTHEQYF
>TRBV7-9|TRBJ1-5
CASSLRGGDQPQHF
>TRBV18|TRBJ1-1
CASSRVGGYDTEAFF
>TRBV15|TRBJ2-1
CATSRTGAYNEQFF
>TRBV20-1|TRBJ2-1
CSARFSGATYNEQFF
>TRBV5-5|TRBJ2-1
CASSRLGGRGREQFF
>TRBV6-2/TRBV6-3|TRBJ2-1
CASSYDGTSGRVTNEQFF
>TRBV5-8|TRBJ2-1
CASSLRPSGTSYNEQFF
>TRBV5-4|TRBJ1-4
CASSLQGRGKLSF
>TRBV12-3/TRBV12-4|TRBJ2-7
CASSFRAGAYEQYF
>TRBV7-2|TRBJ2-3
CASSLAKGITDTQYF
>TRBV3-1|TRBJ2-7
CASSPRTGNYEQYF
>TRBV10-3|TRBJ1-2
CATGDPAEGKDGYTF
>TRBV20-1|TRBJ1-1
CSARALNTEAFF
>TRBV20-1|TRBJ1-1
CSASQPNTEAFF
>TRBV28|TRBJ2-3
CASSRDQLAGGSTDTQYF
>TRBV18|TRBJ2-7
CASSPGDSYEQYF
>TRBV19|TRBJ1-2
CASSIEGYGTVDDGYTF
>TRBV20-1|TRBJ2-7
CSAKDTAYEQYF
>TRBV27|TRBJ2-7
CASSLFAGHYEQYF
>TRBV10-3|TRBJ2-7
CATADRLGSYEQYF
>TRBV30|TRBJ1-1
CAWAPGPQNTEAFF